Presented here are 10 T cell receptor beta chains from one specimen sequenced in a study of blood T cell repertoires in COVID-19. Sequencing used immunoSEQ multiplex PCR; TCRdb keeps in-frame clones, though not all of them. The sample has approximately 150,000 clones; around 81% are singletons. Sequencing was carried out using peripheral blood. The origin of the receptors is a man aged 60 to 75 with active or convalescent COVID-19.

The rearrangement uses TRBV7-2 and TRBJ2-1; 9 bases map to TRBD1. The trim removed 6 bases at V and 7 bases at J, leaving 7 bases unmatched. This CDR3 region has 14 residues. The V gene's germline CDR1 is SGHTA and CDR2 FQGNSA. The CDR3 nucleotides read TGTGCCAGCAGACGGGACAGGGCAGGGAATGAGCAGTTCTTC. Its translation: CASRRDRAGNEQFF. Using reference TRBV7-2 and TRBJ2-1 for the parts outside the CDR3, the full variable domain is GAGVSQSPSNKVTEKGKDVELRCDPISGHTALYWYRQSLGQGLEFLIYFQGNSAPDKSGLPSDRFSAERTGGSVSTLTIQRTQQEDSAVYLCASRRDRAGNEQFFGPGTRLTVL.

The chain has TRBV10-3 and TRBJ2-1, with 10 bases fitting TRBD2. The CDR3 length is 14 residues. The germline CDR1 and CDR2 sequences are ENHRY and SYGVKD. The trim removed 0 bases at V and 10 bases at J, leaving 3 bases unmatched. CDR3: CAISESTSGYEQFF. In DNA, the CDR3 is TGTGCCATCAGTGAGTCGACTAGCGGGTACGAGCAGTTCTTC.

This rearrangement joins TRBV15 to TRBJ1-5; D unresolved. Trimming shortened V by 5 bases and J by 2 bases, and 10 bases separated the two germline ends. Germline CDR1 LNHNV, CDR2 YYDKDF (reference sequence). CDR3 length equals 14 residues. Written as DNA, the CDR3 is TGTGCCACCAGCCACCCCGGGGGCAATCAGCCCCAGCATTTT. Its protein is CATSHPGGNQPQHF. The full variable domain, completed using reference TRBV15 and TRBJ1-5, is DAMVIQNPRYQVTQFGKPVTLSCSQTLNHNVMYWYQQKSSQAPKLLFHYYDKDFNNEADTPDNFQSRRPNTSFCFLDIRSPGLGDTAMYLCATSHPGGNQPQHFGDGTRLSIL.

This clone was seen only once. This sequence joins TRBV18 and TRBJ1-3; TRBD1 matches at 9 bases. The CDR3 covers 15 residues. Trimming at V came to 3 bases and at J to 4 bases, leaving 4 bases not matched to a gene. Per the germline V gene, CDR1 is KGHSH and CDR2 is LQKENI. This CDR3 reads CASSPRTGVGNTIYF. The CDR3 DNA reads TGTGCCAGCTCACCGAGGACAGGGGTAGGAAACACCATATATTTT. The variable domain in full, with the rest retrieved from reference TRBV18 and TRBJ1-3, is NAGVMQNPRHLVRRRGQEARLRCSPMKGHSHVYWYRQLPEEGLKFMVYLQKENIIDESGMPKERFSAEFPKEGPSILRIQQVVRGDSAAYFCASSPRTGVGNTIYFGEGSWLTVV.

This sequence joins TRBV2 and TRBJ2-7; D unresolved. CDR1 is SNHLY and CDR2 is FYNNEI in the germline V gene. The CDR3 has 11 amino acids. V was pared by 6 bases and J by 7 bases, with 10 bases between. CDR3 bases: TGTGCCAGCAGCGGAGCTCGGGAGCAGTACTTC. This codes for CASSGAREQYF.

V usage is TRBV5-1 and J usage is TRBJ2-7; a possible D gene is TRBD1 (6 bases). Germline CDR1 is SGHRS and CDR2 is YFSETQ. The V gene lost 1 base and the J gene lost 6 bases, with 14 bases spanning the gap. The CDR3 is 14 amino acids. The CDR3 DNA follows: TGCGCCAGCAGCTTGTCGAGGGGGAACACCGAGCAGTACTTC. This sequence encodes CASSLSRGNTEQYF.

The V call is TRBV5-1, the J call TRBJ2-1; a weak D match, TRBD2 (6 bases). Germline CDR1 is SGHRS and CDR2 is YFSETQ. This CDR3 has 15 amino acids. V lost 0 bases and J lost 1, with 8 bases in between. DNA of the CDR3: TGCGCCAGCAGCTTGGAAGGGACTTCCTACAATGAGCAGTTCTTC. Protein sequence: CASSLEGTSYNEQFF.

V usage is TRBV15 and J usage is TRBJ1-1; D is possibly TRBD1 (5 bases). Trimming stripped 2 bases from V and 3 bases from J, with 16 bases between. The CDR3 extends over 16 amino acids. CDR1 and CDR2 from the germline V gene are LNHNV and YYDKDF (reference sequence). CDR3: CATSRTIKTAYTEAFF. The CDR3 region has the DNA TGTGCCACCAGCAGAACGATTAAGACAGCCTACACTGAAGCTTTCTTT.

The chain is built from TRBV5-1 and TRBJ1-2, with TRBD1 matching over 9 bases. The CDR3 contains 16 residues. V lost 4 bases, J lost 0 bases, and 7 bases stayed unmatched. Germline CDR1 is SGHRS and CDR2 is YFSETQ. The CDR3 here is CASSPQWDRANYGYTF. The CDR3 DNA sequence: TGCGCCAGCAGCCCACAGTGGGACAGGGCTAACTATGGCTACACCTTC. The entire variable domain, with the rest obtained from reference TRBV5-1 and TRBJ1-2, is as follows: KAGVTQTPRYLIKTRGQQVTLSCSPISGHRSVSWYQQTPGQGLQFLFEYFSETQRNKGNFPGRFSGRQFSNSRSEMNVSTLELGDSALYLCASSPQWDRANYGYTFGSGTRLTVV.

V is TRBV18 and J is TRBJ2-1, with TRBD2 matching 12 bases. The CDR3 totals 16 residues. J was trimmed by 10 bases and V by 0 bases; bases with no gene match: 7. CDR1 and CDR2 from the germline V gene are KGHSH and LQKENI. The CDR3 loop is CASSPPGTSGRGEQFF. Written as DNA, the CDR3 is TGTGCCAGCTCACCACCCGGGACTAGCGGGCGAGGGGAGCAGTTCTTC.